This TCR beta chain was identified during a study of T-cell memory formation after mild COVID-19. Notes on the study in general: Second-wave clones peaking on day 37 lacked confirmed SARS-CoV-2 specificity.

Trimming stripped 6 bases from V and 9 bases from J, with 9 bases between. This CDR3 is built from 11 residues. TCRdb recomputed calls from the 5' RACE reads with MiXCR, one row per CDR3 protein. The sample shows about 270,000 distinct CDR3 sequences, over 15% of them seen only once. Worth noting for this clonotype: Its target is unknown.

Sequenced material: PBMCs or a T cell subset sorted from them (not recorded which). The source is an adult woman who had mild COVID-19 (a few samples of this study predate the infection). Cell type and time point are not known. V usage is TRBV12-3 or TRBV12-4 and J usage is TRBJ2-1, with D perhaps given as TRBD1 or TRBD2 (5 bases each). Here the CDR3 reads CASSPRGEQFF. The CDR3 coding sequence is TGTGCCAGCAGCCCGAGGGGTGAGCAGTTCTTC.